This is a list of T cell receptor beta chains from one sample in a study of early T cells in non-severe SARS-CoV-2 infection. TCRdb reprocessed the 5' RACE reads via MiXCR and lists one record per CDR3 protein. Counted here are 65,000 to 75,000 distinct CDR3 sequences, approximately 4.5% occurring once; the ten biggest clones make up more than 3%. The sample consisted of whole blood, taken at baseline. The receptors were sampled from an adult who was a healthcare worker with PCR-confirmed SARS-CoV-2 infection or an uninfected control (not recorded which). The donor label of this sample is uncertain. Both conserved end residues are part of each CDR3.

V,CDR3
TRBV6-1,CASSETGGGDEQYF
TRBV20-1,CSAAASGSTDTQYF
TRBV5-1,CASSLNPGLAGADTQYF
TRBV7-2,CASSPAGTGKNLFF
TRBV12-3/TRBV12-4,CASRPGQINEKLFF
TRBV5-1,CASRKGTYEQYF
TRBV7-2,CASSFTDEQFF
TRBV11-2,CASSFGGDSSTDTQYF
TRBV7-3,CASSLQGAMNTEAFF
TRBV7-2,CASSRNSGGTYNEQFF
TRBV7-9,CASSSTGSWDTQYF
TRBV29-1,CSVDGGGGTDTQYF
TRBV9,CASSVPPASSGNTIYF